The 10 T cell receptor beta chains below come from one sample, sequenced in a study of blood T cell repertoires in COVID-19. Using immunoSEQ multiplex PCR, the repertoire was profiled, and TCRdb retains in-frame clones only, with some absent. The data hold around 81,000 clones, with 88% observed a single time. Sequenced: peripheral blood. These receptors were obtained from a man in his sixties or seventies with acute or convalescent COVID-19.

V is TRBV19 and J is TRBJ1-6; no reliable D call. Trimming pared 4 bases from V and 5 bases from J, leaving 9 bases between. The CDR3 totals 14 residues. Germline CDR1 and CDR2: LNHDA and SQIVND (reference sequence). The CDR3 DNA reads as TGTGCCAGTAGTACGGGAGATCATAATTCACCCCTCCACTTT. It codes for CASSTGDHNSPLHF.

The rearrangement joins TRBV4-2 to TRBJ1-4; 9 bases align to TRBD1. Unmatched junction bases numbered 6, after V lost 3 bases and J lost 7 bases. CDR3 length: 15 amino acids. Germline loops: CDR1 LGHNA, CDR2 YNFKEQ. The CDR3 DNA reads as TGTGCCAGCAGCCATGAACAGGGGGCTGGTGAAAAACTGTTTTTT. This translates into CASSHEQGAGEKLFF.

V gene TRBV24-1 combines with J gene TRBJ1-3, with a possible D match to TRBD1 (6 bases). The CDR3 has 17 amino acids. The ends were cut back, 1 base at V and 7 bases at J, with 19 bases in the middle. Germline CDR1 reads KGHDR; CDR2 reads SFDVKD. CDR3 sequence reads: CATSDFVVVRGRNTIYF. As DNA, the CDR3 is TGTGCCACCAGTGATTTCGTCGTCGTCAGGGGAAGGAACACCATATATTTT.

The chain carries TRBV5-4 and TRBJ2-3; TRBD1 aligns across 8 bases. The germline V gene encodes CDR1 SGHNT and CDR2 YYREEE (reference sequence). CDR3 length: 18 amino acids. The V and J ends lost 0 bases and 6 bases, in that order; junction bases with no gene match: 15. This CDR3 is CASSLEPRTGLLPDTQYF. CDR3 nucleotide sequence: TGTGCCAGCAGCTTGGAACCCCGGACAGGGCTACTGCCCGATACGCAGTATTTT.

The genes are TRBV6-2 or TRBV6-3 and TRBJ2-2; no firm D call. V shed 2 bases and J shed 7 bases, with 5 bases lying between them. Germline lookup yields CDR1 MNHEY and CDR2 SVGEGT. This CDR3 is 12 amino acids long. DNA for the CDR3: TGTGCCAGCAGTTACCCCCTCGGGGAGCTGTTTTTT. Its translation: CASSYPLGELFF.

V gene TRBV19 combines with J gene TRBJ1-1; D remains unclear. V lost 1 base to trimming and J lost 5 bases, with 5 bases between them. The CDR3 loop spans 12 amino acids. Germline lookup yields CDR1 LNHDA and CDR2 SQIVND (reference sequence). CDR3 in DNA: TGTGCCAGTAGTATAGGAGCGACTGAAGCTTTCTTT. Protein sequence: CASSIGATEAFF.

CDR3 residues: CASSQGPAGAYNEQFF. DNA of the CDR3: TGCGCCAGCAGCCAAGGCCCGGCGGGGGCTTACAATGAGCAGTTCTTC. The chain uses TRBV4-1 and TRBJ2-1; D is possibly TRBD2 (7 bases). This CDR3 is 16 amino acids long. Germline V gene data show CDR1 as MGHRA and CDR2 as YSYEKL. The ends were cut back, 1 base at V and 4 bases at J, with 14 bases in the middle.

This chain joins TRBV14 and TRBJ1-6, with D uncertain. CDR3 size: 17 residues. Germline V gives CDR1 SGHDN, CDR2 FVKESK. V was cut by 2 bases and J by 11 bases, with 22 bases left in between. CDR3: CASSQFSGEGANAPLHF. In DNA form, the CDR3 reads TGTGCCAGCAGCCAATTTAGCGGGGAAGGAGCCAACGCACCCCTCCACTTT.

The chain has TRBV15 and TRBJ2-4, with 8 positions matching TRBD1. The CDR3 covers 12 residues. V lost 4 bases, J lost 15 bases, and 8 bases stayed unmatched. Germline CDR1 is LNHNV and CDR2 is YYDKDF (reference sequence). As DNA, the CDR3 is TGTGCCACCAGCAAGACAGGGGTATTCAGGTACTTC. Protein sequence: CATSKTGVFRYF.

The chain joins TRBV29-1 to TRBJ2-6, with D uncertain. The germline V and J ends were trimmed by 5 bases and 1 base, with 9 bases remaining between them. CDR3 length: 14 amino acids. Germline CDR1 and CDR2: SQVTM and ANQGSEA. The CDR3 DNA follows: TGCAGCGTTTCGCTAGATTCTGGGGCCAACGTCCTGACTTTC. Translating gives CSVSLDSGANVLTF.